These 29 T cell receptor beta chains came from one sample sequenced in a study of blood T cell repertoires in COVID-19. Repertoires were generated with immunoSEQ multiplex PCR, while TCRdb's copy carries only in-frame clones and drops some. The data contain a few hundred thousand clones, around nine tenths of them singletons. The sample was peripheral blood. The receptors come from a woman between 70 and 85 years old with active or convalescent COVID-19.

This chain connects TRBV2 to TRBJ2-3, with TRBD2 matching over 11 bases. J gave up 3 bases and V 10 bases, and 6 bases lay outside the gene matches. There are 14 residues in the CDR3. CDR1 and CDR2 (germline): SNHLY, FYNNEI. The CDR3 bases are TGTGCCACCACCCTAGCGGGGGGTACAGATACGCAGTATTTT. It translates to CATTLAGGTDTQYF.

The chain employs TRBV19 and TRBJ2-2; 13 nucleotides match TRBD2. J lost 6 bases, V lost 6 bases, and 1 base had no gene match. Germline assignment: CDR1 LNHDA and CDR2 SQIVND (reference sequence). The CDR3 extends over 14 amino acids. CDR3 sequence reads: CASRLAGGAGELFF. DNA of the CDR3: TGTGCCAGTAGACTAGCGGGGGGGGCCGGGGAGCTGTTTTTT.

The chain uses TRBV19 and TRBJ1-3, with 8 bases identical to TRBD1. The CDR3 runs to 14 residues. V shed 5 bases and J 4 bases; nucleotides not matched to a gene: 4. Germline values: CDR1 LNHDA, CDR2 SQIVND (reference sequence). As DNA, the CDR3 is TGTGCCAGTAGTGGGACAGGCCTCGGAAACACCATATATTTT. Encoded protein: CASSGTGLGNTIYF.

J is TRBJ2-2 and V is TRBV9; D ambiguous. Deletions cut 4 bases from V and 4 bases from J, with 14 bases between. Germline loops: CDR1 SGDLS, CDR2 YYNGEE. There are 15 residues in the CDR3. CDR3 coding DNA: TGTGCCAGCAGCCTGGCCCACGCGGTCACCGGGGAGCTGTTTTTT. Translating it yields CASSLAHAVTGELFF.

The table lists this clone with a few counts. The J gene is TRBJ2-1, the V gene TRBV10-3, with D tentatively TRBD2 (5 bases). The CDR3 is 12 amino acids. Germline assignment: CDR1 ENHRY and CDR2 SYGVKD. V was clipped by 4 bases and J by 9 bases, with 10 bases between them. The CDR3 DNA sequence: TGTGCCATCAGTGTTAGCGTTAGTGAGCAGTTCTTC. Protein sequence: CAISVSVSEQFF.

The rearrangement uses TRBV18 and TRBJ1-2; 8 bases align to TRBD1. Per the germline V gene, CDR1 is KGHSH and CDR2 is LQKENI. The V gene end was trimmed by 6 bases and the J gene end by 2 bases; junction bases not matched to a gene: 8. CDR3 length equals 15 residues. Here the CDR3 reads CASSPGQGFNYGYTF. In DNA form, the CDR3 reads TGTGCCAGCTCCCCCGGACAGGGCTTCAACTATGGCTACACCTTC.

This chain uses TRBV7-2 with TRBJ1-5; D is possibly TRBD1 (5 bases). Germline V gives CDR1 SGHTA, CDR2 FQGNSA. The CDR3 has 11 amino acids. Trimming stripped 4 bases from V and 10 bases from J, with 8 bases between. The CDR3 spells CASSSQGPQHF. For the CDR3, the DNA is TGTGCCAGCAGCTCCCAGGGCCCCCAGCATTTT.

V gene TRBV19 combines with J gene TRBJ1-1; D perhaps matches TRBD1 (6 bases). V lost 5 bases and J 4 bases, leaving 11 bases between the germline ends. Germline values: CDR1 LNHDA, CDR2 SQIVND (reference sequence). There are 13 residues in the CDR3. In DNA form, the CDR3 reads TGTGCCAGTAGTCCCCGAGGGGGCACTGAAGCTTTCTTT. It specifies CASSPRGGTEAFF.

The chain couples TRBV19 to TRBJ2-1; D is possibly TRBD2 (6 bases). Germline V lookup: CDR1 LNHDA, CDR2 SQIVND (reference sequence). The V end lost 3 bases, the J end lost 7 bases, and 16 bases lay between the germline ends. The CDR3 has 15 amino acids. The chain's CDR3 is CASSIGDFGGNEQFF. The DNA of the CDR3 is TGTGCCAGTAGTATTGGGGACTTTGGAGGGAATGAGCAGTTCTTC.

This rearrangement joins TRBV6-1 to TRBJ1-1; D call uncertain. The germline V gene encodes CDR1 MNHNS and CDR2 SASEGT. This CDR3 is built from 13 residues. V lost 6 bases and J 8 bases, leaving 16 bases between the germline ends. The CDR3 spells CASSPPGRREAFF. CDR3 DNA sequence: TGTGCCAGCAGCCCGCCGGGAAGAAGGGAAGCTTTCTTT.

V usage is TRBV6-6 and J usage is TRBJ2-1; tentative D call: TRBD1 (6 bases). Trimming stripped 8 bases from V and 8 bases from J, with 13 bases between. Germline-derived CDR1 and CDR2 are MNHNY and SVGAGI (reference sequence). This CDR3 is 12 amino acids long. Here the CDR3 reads CASGLGAYEQFF. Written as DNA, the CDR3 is TGTGCCAGCGGCCTGGGGGCCTATGAGCAGTTCTTC.

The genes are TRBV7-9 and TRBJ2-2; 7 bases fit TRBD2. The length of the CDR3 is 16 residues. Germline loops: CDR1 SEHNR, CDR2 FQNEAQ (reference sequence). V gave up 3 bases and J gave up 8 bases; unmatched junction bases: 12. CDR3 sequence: CASSFKTSLSPGELFF. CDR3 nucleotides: TGTGCCAGCAGCTTCAAGACTAGCCTTAGCCCTGGGGAGCTGTTTTTT.

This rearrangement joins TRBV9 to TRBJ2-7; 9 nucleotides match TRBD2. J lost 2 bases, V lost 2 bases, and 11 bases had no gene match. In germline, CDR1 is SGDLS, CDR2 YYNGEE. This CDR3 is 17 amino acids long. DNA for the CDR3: TGTGCCAGCAGCGTGGGGGGCGGTAGCGGGGGCCCCTACGAGCAGTACTTC. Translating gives CASSVGGGSGGPYEQYF.

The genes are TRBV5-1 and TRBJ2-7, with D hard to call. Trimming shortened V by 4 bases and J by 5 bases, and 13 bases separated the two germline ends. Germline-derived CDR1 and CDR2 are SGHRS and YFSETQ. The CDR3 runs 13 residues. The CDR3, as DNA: TGCGCCAGCAGCAGCCGGGTGACGGACGAGCAGTACTTC. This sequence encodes CASSSRVTDEQYF.

The CDR3 DNA reads TGTGCCAGCAGTGAAAGCCCAGGGGGAGAGACCCAGTACTTC. Translating it yields CASSESPGGETQYF. The gene calls are TRBV2 and TRBJ2-5; 7 positions match TRBD1. The CDR3 covers 14 residues. V was pared by 2 bases and J by 4 bases, with 4 bases of the junction left unmatched. Germline CDR1 and CDR2: SNHLY and FYNNEI.

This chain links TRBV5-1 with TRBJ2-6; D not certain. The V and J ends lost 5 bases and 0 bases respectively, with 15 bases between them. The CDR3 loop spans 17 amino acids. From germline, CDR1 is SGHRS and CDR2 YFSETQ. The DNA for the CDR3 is TGCGCCAGCAGTGTGCAGCCGCTAGGCTCTGGGGCCAACGTCCTGACTTTC. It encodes CASSVQPLGSGANVLTF.

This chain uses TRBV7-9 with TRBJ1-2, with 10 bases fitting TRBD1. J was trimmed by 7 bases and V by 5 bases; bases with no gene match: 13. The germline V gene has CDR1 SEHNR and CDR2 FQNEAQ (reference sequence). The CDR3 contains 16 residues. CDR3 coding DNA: TGTGCCAGCAGCGTCACCCAGGACAGGGGGTCGGGTGGCTACACCTTC. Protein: CASSVTQDRGSGGYTF. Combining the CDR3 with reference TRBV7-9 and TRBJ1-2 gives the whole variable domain DTGVSQNPRHKITKRGQNVTFRCDPISEHNRLYWYRQTLGQGPEFLTYFQNEAQLEKSRLLSDRFSAERPKGSFSTLEIQRTEQGDSAMYLCASSVTQDRGSGGYTFGSGTRLTVV.

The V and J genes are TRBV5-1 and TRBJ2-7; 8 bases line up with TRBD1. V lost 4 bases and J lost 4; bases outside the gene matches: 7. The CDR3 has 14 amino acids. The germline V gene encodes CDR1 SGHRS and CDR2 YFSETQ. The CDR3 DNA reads TGCGCCAGCAGCGTAGACAGGGGTGGGTACGAGCAGTACTTC. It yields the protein CASSVDRGGYEQYF.

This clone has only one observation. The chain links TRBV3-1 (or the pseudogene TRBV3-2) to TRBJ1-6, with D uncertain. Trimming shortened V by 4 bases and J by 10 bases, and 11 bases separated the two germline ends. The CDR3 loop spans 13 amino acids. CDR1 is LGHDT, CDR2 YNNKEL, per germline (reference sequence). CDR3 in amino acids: CASSLGGRSPLHF. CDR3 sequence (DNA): TGTGCCAGCAGCCTTGGAGGCCGCTCACCCCTCCACTTT.

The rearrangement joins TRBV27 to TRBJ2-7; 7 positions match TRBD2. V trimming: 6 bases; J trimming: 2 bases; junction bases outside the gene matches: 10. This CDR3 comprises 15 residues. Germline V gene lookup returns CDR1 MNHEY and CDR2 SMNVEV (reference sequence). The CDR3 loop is CASSLRGGETYEQYF. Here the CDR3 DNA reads TGTGCCAGCAGCCTTCGGGGAGGGGAGACCTACGAGCAGTACTTC.

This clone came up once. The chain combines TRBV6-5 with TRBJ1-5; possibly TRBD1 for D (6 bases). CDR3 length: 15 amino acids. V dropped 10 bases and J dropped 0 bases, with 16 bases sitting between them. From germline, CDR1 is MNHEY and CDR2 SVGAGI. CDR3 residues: CATGRGLGSNQPQHF. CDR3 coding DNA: TGTGCCACGGGGCGGGGGCTTGGTAGCAATCAGCCCCAGCATTTT.

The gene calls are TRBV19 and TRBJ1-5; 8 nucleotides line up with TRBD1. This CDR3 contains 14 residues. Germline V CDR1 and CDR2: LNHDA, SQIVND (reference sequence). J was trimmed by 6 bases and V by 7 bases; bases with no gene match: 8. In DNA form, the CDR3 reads TGTGCCAGTACCACGGACAGGGTGGGTCAGCCCCAGCATTTT. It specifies CASTTDRVGQPQHF.

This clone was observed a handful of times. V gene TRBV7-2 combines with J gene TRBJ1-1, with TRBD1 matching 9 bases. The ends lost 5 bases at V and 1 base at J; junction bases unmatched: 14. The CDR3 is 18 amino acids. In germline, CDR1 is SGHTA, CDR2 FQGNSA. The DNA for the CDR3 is TGTGCCAGCAGCCTCCTTGTCCCGGGACAGGGAACGAACACTGAAGCTTTCTTT. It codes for CASSLLVPGQGTNTEAFF.

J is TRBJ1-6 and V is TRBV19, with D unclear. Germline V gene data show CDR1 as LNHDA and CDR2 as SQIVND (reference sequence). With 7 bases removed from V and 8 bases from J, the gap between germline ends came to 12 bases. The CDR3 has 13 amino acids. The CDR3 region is CASTGSWDSPLHF. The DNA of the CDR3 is TGTGCCAGTACCGGGTCATGGGATTCACCCCTCCACTTT.

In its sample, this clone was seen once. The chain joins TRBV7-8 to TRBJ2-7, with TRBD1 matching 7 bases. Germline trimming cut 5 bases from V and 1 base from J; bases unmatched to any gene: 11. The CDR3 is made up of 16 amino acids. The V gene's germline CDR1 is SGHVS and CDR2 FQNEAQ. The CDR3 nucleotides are TGTGCCAGCAGCCCGGGCGGCCCGGGACAGTCCTACGAGCAGTACTTC. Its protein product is CASSPGGPGQSYEQYF.

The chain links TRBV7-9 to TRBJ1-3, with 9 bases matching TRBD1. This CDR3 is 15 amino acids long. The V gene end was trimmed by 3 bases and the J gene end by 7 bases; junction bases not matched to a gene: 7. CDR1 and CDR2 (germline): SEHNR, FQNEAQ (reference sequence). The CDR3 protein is CASSFMGTGTNTIYF. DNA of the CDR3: TGTGCCAGCAGCTTTATGGGGACAGGGACCAACACCATATATTTT.

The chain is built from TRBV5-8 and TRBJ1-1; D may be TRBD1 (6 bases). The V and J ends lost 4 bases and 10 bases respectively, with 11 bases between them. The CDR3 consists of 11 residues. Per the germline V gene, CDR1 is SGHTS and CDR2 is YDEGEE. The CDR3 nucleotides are TGTGCCAGCAGCCCGGACAGAGCAGCTTTCTTT. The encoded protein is CASSPDRAAFF.

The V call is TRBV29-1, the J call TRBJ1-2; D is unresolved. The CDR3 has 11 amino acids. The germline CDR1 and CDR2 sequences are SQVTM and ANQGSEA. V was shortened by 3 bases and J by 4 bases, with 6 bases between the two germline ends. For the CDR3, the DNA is TGCAGCGTTGACCAGGCCTATGGCTACACCTTC. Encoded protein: CSVDQAYGYTF. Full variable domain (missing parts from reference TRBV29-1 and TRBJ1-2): SAVISQKPSRDICQRGTSLTIQCQVDSQVTMMFWYRQQPGQSLTLIATANQGSEATYESGFVIDKFPISRPNLTFSTLTVSNMSPEDSSIYLCSVDQAYGYTFGSGTRLTVV.

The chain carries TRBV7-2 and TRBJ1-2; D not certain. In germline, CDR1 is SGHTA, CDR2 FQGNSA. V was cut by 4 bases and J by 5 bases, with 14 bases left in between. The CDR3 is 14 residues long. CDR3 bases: TGTGCCAGCAGCTCCTATGGGGAGGGTTATGGCTACACCTTC. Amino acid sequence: CASSSYGEGYGYTF.